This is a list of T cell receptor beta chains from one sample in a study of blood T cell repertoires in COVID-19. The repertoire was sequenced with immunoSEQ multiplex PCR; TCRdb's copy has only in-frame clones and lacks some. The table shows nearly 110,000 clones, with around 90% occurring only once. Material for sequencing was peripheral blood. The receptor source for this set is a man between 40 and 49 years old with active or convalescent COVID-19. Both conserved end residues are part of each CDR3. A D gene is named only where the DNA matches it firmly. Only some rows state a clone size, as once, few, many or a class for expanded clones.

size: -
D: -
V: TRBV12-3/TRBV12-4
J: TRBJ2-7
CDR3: CASSLRSREQYF
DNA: TGTGCCAGCAGCTTAAGATCGAGGGAGCAGTACTTC

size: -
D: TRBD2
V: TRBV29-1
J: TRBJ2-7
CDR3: CSVEDPLAGGREQYF
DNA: TGCAGCGTTGAAGATCCACTAGCGGGAGGGCGCGAGCAGTACTTC

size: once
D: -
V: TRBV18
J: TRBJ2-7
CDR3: CASSPGLSDEQYF
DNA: TGTGCCAGCTCACCGGGACTCTCGGACGAGCAGTACTTC

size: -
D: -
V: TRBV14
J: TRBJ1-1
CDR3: CASRRNTEAFF
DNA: TGTGCCAGCCGCAGGAACACTGAAGCTTTCTTT

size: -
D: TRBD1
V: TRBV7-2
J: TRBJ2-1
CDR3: CASSSGQGSYNEQFF
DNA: TGTGCCAGCAGCTCGGGACAGGGCTCCTACAATGAGCAGTTCTTC

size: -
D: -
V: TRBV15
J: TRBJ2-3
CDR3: CATSRGGAVTDTQYF
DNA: TGTGCCACCAGCAGAGGCGGGGCCGTCACAGATACGCAGTATTTT

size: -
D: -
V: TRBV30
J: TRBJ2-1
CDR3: CAWSGGAMVYNEQFF
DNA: TGTGCCTGGAGTGGGGGAGCAATGGTTTACAATGAGCAGTTCTTC

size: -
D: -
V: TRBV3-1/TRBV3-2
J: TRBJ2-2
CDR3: CASSQTGSANTGELFF
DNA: TGTGCCAGCAGCCAGACCGGGTCCGCGAACACCGGGGAGCTGTTTTTT

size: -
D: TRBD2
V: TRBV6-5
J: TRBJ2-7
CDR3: CASSTTSGSSYEQYF
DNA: TGTGCCAGCAGTACGACTAGCGGGTCTTCCTACGAGCAGTACTTC

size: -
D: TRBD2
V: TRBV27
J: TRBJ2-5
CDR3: CASRLAGEETQYF
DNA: TGTGCCAGCCGTCTAGCGGGAGAAGAGACCCAGTACTTC

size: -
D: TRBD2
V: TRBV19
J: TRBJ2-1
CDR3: CASRPPLAGGRNEQFF
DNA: TGTGCCAGTCGTCCCCCCCTAGCGGGAGGTAGGAATGAGCAGTTCTTC

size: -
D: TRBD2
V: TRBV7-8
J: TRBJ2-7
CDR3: CASSWDYRAVPEQYF
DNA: TGTGCCAGCAGCTGGGACTACCGGGCGGTGCCCGAGCAGTACTTC

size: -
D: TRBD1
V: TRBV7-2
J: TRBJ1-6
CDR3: CASSGTGTGARSPLHF
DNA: TGTGCCAGCAGCGGAACCGGGACAGGGGCCCGATCACCCCTCCACTTT

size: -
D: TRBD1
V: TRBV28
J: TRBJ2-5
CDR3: CASSSPQGAIETQYF
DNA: TGTGCCAGCAGTTCACCACAGGGGGCTATAGAGACCCAGTACTTC

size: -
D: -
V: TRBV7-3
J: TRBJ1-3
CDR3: CASSPGQNSGNTIYF
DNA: TGTGCCAGCAGCCCCGGACAGAACTCTGGAAACACCATATATTTT

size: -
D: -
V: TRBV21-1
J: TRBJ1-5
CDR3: CASSKGGEGASNQPQHF
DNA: TGTGCCAGCAGCAAAGGGGGCGAGGGGGCGAGCAATCAGCCCCAGCATTTT

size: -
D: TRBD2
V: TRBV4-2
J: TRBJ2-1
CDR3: CASSQEGLATYNEQFF
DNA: TGTGCCAGCAGCCAAGAGGGACTAGCTACCTACAATGAGCAGTTCTTC

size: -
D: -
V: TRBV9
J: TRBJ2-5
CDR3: CASSSDGGETQYF
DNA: TGTGCCAGCAGCTCCGACGGGGGTGAGACCCAGTACTTC

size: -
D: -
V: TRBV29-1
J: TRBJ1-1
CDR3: CSVVQGNTEAFF
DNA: TGCAGCGTTGTACAGGGGAACACTGAAGCTTTCTTT

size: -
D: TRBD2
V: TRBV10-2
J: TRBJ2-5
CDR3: CASRKGWLAGGPGETQYF
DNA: TGCGCCAGCAGGAAGGGGTGGCTAGCGGGAGGGCCAGGGGAGACCCAGTACTTC

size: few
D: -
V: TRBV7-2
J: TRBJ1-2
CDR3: CASTSTPQTASYGYTF
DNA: TGTGCCAGCACTTCTACCCCACAGACGGCCTCCTATGGCTACACCTTC

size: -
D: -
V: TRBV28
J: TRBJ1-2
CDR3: CASSPDRPSYGYTF
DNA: TGTGCCAGCAGTCCAGACAGGCCCTCCTACGGCTACACCTTC

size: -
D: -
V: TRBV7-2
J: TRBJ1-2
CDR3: CASSLRIGHRSSNYGYTF
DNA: TGTGCCAGCAGCTTAAGAATTGGTCACAGGAGCTCTAACTATGGCTACACCTTC

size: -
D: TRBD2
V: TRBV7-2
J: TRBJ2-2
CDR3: CASSRDYNTGELFF
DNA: TGTGCCAGCAGCCGGGACTATAACACCGGGGAGCTGTTTTTT

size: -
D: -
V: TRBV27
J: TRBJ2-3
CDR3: CASSPRTDTQYF
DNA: TGTGCCAGCAGTCCGCGTACAGATACGCAGTATTTT

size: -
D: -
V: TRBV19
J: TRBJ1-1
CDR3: CASSMAVNTEAFF
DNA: TGTGCCAGTAGTATGGCGGTTAACACTGAAGCTTTCTTT

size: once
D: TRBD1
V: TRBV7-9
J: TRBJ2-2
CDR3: CASSYRDRDTGELFF
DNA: TGTGCCAGCAGCTACCGGGACAGGGACACCGGGGAGCTGTTTTTT

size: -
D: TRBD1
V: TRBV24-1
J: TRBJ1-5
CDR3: CATRGTGLNQPQHF
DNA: TGTGCCACCCGGGGGACAGGGTTAAATCAGCCCCAGCATTTT

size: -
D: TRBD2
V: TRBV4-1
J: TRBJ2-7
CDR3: CASSPNGLAGGYEQYF
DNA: TGCGCCAGCAGCCCCAATGGACTAGCGGGAGGCTACGAGCAGTACTTC

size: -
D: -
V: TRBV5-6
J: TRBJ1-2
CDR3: CASSLGPPTYGYTF
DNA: TGTGCCAGCAGCTTGGGCCCACCCACTTATGGCTACACCTTC

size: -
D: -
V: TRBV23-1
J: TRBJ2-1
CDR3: CASRGAPVGLDEQFF
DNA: TGCGCCAGCAGGGGGGCCCCGGTGGGGCTCGATGAGCAGTTCTTC

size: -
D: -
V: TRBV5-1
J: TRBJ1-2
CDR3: CASSLGRTDYGYTF
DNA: TGCGCCAGCAGCTTGGGGAGGACGGACTATGGCTACACCTTC

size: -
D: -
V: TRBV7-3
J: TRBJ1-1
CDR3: CASSFQIGTEAFF
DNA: TGTGCCAGCAGCTTTCAGATTGGCACTGAAGCTTTCTTT

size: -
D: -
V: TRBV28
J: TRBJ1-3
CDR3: CASRSPNPGYSGNTIYF
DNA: TGTGCCAGCAGATCCCCCAACCCAGGTTACTCTGGAAACACCATATATTTT

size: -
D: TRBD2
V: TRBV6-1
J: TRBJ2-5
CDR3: CASSEPRRLALAETQYF
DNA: TGTGCCAGCAGTGAACCCCGTAGACTAGCTTTGGCAGAGACCCAGTACTTC

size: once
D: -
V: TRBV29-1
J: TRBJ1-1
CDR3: CSVVGGNTEAFF
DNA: TGCAGCGTTGTAGGAGGGAACACTGAAGCTTTCTTT

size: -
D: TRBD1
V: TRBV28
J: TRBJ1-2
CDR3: CASSFTGGRGYTF
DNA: TGTGCCAGCAGTTTTACAGGGGGTCGGGGCTACACCTTC

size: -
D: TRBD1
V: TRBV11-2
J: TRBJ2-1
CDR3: CASSPPGQGRQNEQFF
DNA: TGTGCCAGCAGCCCACCGGGACAGGGGAGACAAAATGAGCAGTTCTTC

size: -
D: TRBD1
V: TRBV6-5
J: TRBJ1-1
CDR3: CASSYSTDRVAAFF
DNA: TGTGCCAGCAGTTACTCGACGGACAGGGTTGCGGCTTTCTTT

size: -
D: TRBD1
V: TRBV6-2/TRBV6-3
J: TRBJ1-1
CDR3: CASSYPDRGHWNTEAFF
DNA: TGTGCCAGCAGTTACCCGGACAGGGGGCACTGGAACACTGAAGCTTTCTTT

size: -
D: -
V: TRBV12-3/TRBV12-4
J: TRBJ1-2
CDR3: CASSLGKSYGYTF
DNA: TGTGCCAGCAGTTTAGGAAAGAGCTATGGCTACACCTTC

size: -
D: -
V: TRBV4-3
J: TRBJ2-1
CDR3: CASSQSTVNHEQFF
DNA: TGCGCCAGCAGCCAATCGACAGTAAACCATGAGCAGTTCTTC

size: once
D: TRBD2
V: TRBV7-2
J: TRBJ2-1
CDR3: CASSLVTGGPYEQFF
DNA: TGTGCCAGCAGCTTAGTAACGGGAGGGCCCTATGAGCAGTTCTTC

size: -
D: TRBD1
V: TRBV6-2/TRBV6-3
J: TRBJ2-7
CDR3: CASSPLPGQSSYEQYF
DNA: TGTGCCAGCAGCCCATTACCGGGACAGAGCTCCTACGAGCAGTACTTC

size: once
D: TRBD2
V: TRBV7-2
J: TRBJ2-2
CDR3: CASKSSGGSNTGELFF
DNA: TGTGCCAGCAAATCCAGTGGCGGGAGCAACACCGGGGAGCTGTTTTTT

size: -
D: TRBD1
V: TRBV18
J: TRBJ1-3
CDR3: CASSPGTGAGNTIYF
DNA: TGTGCCAGCTCACCTGGGACAGGGGCTGGAAACACCATATATTTT

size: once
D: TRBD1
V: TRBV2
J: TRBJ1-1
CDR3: CASRATGGNTEAFF
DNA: TGTGCCAGCAGAGCCACAGGGGGGAACACTGAAGCTTTCTTT

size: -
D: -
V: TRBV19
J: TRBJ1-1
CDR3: CASSIGRTVNTEAFF
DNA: TGTGCCAGTAGTATCGGGAGGACGGTGAACACTGAAGCTTTCTTT

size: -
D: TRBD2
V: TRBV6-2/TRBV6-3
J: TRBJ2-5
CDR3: CASSWTSGTRGETQYF
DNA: TGTGCCAGCAGTTGGACTAGCGGGACGAGGGGAGAGACCCAGTACTTC

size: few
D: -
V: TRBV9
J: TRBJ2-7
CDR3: CASSVDRGTEQYF
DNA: TGTGCCAGCAGCGTAGATCGGGGAACCGAGCAGTACTTC

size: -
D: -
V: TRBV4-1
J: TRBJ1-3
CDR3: CASSQTGVSGNTIYF
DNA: TGCGCCAGCAGCCAAACAGGAGTATCTGGAAACACCATATATTTT

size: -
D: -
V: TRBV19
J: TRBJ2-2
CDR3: CASSIFGYAGELFF
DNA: TGTGCCAGTAGTATATTCGGTTACGCCGGGGAGCTGTTTTTT

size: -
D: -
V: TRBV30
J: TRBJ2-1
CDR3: CAWLQPGYNEQFF
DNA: TGTGCCTGGTTACAGCCAGGATACAATGAGCAGTTCTTC

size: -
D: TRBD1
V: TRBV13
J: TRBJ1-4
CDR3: CASSPYPEQGGPTNEKLFF
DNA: TGTGCCAGCAGCCCCTACCCTGAACAGGGGGGACCAACTAATGAAAAACTGTTTTTT

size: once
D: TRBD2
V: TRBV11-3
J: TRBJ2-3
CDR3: CASSSGLAGELGLDTQYF
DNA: TGTGCCAGCAGCTCGGGACTAGCGGGAGAACTCGGTTTGGATACGCAGTATTTT

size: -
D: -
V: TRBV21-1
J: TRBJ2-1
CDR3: CASSSQGTSGSSSSYNEQFF
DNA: TGTGCCAGCAGCAGCCAGGGGACTAGCGGGAGCAGCAGCTCCTACAATGAGCAGTTCTTC

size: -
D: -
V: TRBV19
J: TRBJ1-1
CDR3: CASSIQGTMNTEAFF
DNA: TGTGCCAGTAGTATCCAGGGCACAATGAACACTGAAGCTTTCTTT